Sequencing of this T cell receptor beta chain was carried out in a study of graft-versus-host responses after intestinal transplantation. Whole-study context: Isolated intestinal, liver-intestinal, or multivisceral transplants had been given to the recipients.

The CDR3 length is 16 residues. Trimming at V came to 5 bases and at J to 3 bases, leaving 13 bases not matched to a gene. Germline values: CDR1 LNHDA, CDR2 SQIVND (reference sequence). To note about this clone: Its antigen is undetermined.

The table came from immunoSEQ multiplex PCR; TCRdb's copy has only in-frame clones and leaves some out. Of 85,000 to 90,000 clones listed, roughly four fifths are singletons. Study observations and caveats: After transplant, early declines in HvG clones were associated with peak levels of circulating GvH clones.

This TCR was sampled from a human donor who received an intestinal transplant. The chain links TRBV19 to TRBJ2-7, with 7 nucleotides matching TRBD2. The starting material was unstimulated CD8+ T cells sorted from spleen or lymph node cells, obtained before intestinal transplant. The CDR3 sequence is CASSLRLALLGYEQYF. The CDR3 nucleotides are TGTGCCAGTAGTCTACGACTAGCTTTACTGGGCTACGAGCAGTACTTC.